Shown below are 20 T cell receptor beta chains from a single sample sequenced in a study of Graves' ophthalmopathy and Graves' hyperthyroidism. Amplification targeted the TCR beta CDR3 regions, with RNA transcripts as the source material. Scientists carried out first-round RT-PCR using HTBI primers and then a second-round multiplex PCR. TCRdb analysed the multiplex PCR reads with MiXCR anew, one entry per CDR3 protein. The data contain roughly 50,000 distinct CDR3 sequences, roughly 47% of them singletons. Sequences were obtained from peripheral blood. These receptors all come from an adult woman with Graves' ophthalmopathy.

Points on this clonotype: One base away lies a much larger clone, so this may be a sequencing read error. The chain is built from TRBV5-1 and TRBJ2-7, with D maybe TRBD1 (5 bases). Germline V gives CDR1 SGHRS, CDR2 YFSETQ. The CDR3 covers 14 residues. Trimming removed 4 bases from V and 6 bases from J, with 17 bases in between. CDR3 region: CASSPSTAYSEQYF. In DNA form, the CDR3 reads TGCGCCAGCAGCCCCTCGACAGCCTACAGCGAGCAGTACTTC.

This sequence joins TRBV10-3 and TRBJ2-6; D unresolved. The V gene lost 4 bases and the J gene lost 0 bases, with 7 bases spanning the gap. The CDR3 is 15 residues long. Germline lookup yields CDR1 ENHRY and CDR2 SYGVKD. The CDR3 coding sequence is TGTGCCATCAGTGCACAGAGCTCTGGGGCCAACGTCCTGACTTTC. Translation: CAISAQSSGANVLTF.

Turning to this clonotype: A read error may explain this, as a much larger clone is one base away. J is TRBJ2-7 and V is TRBV4-2; 8 bases agree with TRBD2. Germline V gene lookup returns CDR1 LGHNA and CDR2 YNFKEQ. This CDR3 is built from 16 residues. V shed 4 bases and J 3 bases; nucleotides not matched to a gene: 11. The CDR3: CASSRERAGEFYEQYF. CDR3 in DNA: TGTGCCAGCAGCCGAGAACGAGCGGGAGAGTTCTACGAGCAGTACTTC.

A word on this clonotype: A read error is likely, as this CDR3 ends without the conserved phenylalanine or tryptophan. The chain employs TRBV18 and TRBJ2-5; unclear D gene. CDR3 length: 14 residues. Trimming shortened V by 3 bases and J by 7 bases, and 15 bases separated the two germline ends. Germline CDR1 reads KGHSH; CDR2 reads LQKENI. This chain's CDR3 is CASSPPVAGGTQYS. DNA for the CDR3: TGTGCCAGCTCACCGCCAGTAGCTGGCGGGACCCAGTACTCC.

The V call is TRBV11-2, the J call TRBJ1-4; D uncertain. CDR1 and CDR2 (germline): SGHAT, FQNNGV. CDR3 length equals 12 residues. The ends were cut back, 7 bases at V and 7 bases at J, with 10 bases in the middle. DNA for the CDR3: TGTGCCAGCACCCCCTGGGGTGAAAAACTGTTTTTT. It specifies CASTPWGEKLFF.

The chain is built from TRBV10-1 and TRBJ2-7; no clear D. Deletions cut 2 bases from V and 7 bases from J, with 12 bases between. The CDR3 is made up of 13 amino acids. Per germline, CDR1 WNHNN and CDR2 SYGVQD (reference sequence). This CDR3 reads CASSEDGLLEQYF. In DNA, the CDR3 is TGCGCCAGCAGTGAGGACGGCTTACTGGAGCAGTACTTC.

Note on this clonotype: One end of the junction fails to match germline, which may point to a read error. The CDR3: CSARSYNEQLF. The DNA of the CDR3 is TGCAGTGCTAGATCATACAATGAGCAGCTCTTC. The V call is TRBV20-1, the J call TRBJ2-1; D uncertain. Germline CDR1 reads DFQATT; CDR2 reads SNEGSKA (reference sequence). The CDR3 totals 11 residues.

This clonotype was observed at least ten times. Given a much more abundant clone one base away, this may be a read error. The gene calls are TRBV11-1 and TRBJ2-5; 15 bases are a match to TRBD2. V lost 5 bases to trimming and J lost 2 bases; unmatched junction nucleotides: 9. The CDR3 spans 18 residues. Per the germline V gene, CDR1 is SGHAT and CDR2 is FQDESV (reference sequence). The CDR3 coding sequence is TGTGCCAGCAGCAGTTACGGACTAGCGGGAGGGGGGCAAGAGACCCAGTACTTC. Amino acids: CASSSYGLAGGGQETQYF.

The V call is TRBV25-1, the J call TRBJ2-7; 10 bases are a match to TRBD2. The CDR3 totals 13 residues. CDR1 is MGHDK, CDR2 SYGVNS, per germline. V lost 4 bases to trimming and J lost 4 bases; unmatched junction nucleotides: 1. CDR3 nucleotide sequence: TGTGCCAGCAGTGTACTAGCGGGATACGAGCAGTACTTC. Translating gives CASSVLAGYEQYF.

The rearrangement links TRBV20-1 to TRBJ2-1; D remains unclear. Trimming took off 3 bases at V and 12 bases at J, with 3 bases between the two ends. Germline V gene data show CDR1 as DFQATT and CDR2 as SNEGSKA (reference sequence). This CDR3 region has 8 residues. The CDR3 region is CSASRQFF. DNA for the CDR3: TGCAGTGCTAGTCGGCAGTTCTTC.

Many counts were recorded for this clonotype. V usage is TRBV3-2 and J usage is TRBJ2-7. TRBV3-2 is a listed pseudogene. The CDR3 spans 13 residues. The CDR3: CASSLKLRCEQYF. In nucleotides, the CDR3 is TGTGCCAGCAGCCTTAAGCTTAGATGCGAGCAGTACTTC.

The gene calls are TRBV29-1 and TRBJ2-7; TRBD2 matches at 9 bases. CDR3 size: 12 residues. Germline loops: CDR1 SQVTM, CDR2 ANQGSEA. With V trimmed by 7 bases and J by 5 bases, 6 bases remained unmatched. CDR3: CSEVAGVNEQYF. The CDR3 bases are TGCAGCGAAGTAGCGGGAGTGAACGAGCAGTACTTC.

The V call is TRBV29-1, the J call TRBJ2-5, with TRBD2 matching 7 bases. Germline loops: CDR1 SQVTM, CDR2 ANQGSEA. The V and J ends lost 4 bases and 1 base, in that order; junction bases with no gene match: 6. The CDR3 loop spans 14 amino acids. CDR3 sequence: CSVAGGSSQETQYF. The CDR3 DNA reads as TGCAGCGTTGCTGGCGGGAGTAGCCAAGAGACCCAGTACTTC.

The chain uses TRBV29-1 and TRBJ2-5; a weak D match, TRBD1 (5 bases). This CDR3 has 12 amino acids. Germline CDR1 SQVTM, CDR2 ANQGSEA. With 1 base removed from V and 4 bases from J, the gap between germline ends came to 7 bases. CDR3 nucleotide sequence: TGCAGCGTTGAAGGGGGCGGAGAGACCCAGTACTTC. This codes for CSVEGGGETQYF.

The chain is built from TRBV6-1 and TRBJ1-6; D is perhaps TRBD1 (6 bases). This CDR3 spans 14 amino acids. The V gene lost 7 bases and the J gene lost 7 bases, with 14 bases spanning the gap. The germline CDR1 and CDR2 sequences are MNHNS and SASEGT. The CDR3 sequence: CASTEDSDNSPLHF. The CDR3 region has the DNA TGTGCCAGCACAGAGGACAGTGACAATTCACCCCTCCACTTT.

This chain links TRBV20-1 with TRBJ2-1; D may be TRBD1 or TRBD2 (5 bases each). With 7 bases removed from V and 12 bases from J, the gap between germline ends came to 16 bases. The germline CDR1 and CDR2 sequences are DFQATT and SNEGSKA (reference sequence). The CDR3 is made up of 11 amino acids. The CDR3 DNA reads as TGCAGTGTTGGGTCCTCGAGGGGGCAGTTCTTC. Translated, it gives CSVGSSRGQFF.

CDR3: CASSPGGATQYF. The CDR3 nucleotides read TGTGCCAGCAGCCCCGGGGGTGCGACGCAGTATTTT. The chain is built from TRBV7-6 and TRBJ2-3; D is possibly TRBD2 (6 bases). This CDR3 has 12 residues. Germline CDR1 reads SGHVS; CDR2 reads FNYEAQ. Trimming stripped 5 bases from V and 9 bases from J, with 12 bases between.

This clonotype was seen ten or more times. The chain is built from TRBV6-5 and TRBJ2-3, with D perhaps assigned TRBD1 or TRBD2 (6 bases each). The germline CDR1 and CDR2 sequences are MNHEY and SVGAGI. The CDR3 consists of 15 residues. The V end was cut by 6 bases, the J end by 0 bases, with 13 bases between. The CDR3 coding sequence is TGTGCCAGCAGCCGCACAGGGACTAGCACAGATACGCAGTATTTT. Protein product: CASSRTGTSTDTQYF.

This clonotype was seen repeatedly, ten times or more. The V call is TRBV20-1, the J call TRBJ1-5; the D gene is possibly TRBD1 (5 bases). CDR1 and CDR2 (germline): DFQATT, SNEGSKA (reference sequence). This CDR3 spans 16 amino acids. The V and J ends lost 0 bases and 4 bases respectively, with 16 bases between them. CDR3 amino acids: CSARDPYRRSNQPQHF. The DNA for the CDR3 is TGCAGTGCTAGAGACCCGTACAGGAGGTCTAATCAGCCCCAGCATTTT.

Note on this clonotype: The junction differs from germline at one of its ends, possibly a read error. The rearrangement links TRBV20-1 to TRBJ2-5, with D possibly being TRBD2 (6 bases). This CDR3 is built from 13 residues. Germline values: CDR1 DFQATT, CDR2 SNEGSKA (reference sequence). Written as DNA, the CDR3 is TGCAGTGCTACTGGCGGGGTGGAAGAGACCCAATACTTC. Translated, it gives CSATGGVEETQYF.